These 21 T cell receptor beta chains came from one sample sequenced in a study of cytomegalovirus exposure and HLA in healthy donors. In the PCR, 60 Vbeta and 13 Jbeta primers were used. Only in-frame clones appear in the TCRdb table, and some are missing; sequencing was by immunoSEQ multiplex PCR. The sample yields around 72,000 clones, 60% to 75% seen once. The sequencing sample was made of PBMCs. Receptors were obtained from a man between 35 and 55 years old in good health and CMV-seropositive.

This clone was seen only a few times. This chain uses TRBV5-4 with TRBJ2-2; 7 bases match TRBD2. V dropped 2 bases and J dropped 6; count of bases not matched to a gene: 7. This CDR3 is 15 amino acids long. Germline V CDR1 and CDR2: SGHNT, YYREEE (reference sequence). CDR3 coding DNA: TGTGCCAGCAGCTTTCATGGGGGGGGACCCGGGGAGCTGTTTTTT. Translated: CASSFHGGGPGELFF.

The CDR3 loop is CASSATGQGRFNYGYTF. The DNA of the CDR3 is TGTGCCAGCAGCGCAACCGGACAGGGACGATTTAACTATGGCTACACCTTC. The chain links TRBV9 to TRBJ1-2; the match to TRBD1 covers 8 bases. Trimming removed 3 bases from V and 1 base from J; junction bases left unmatched: 11. Germline V gene sequence: CDR1 SGDLS, CDR2 YYNGEE. The CDR3 is made up of 17 amino acids. Looking up the rest from reference TRBV9 and TRBJ1-2 gives the full variable domain: DSGVTQTPKHLITATGQRVTLRCSPRSGDLSVYWYQQSLDQGLQFLIQYYNGEERAKGNILERFSAQQFPDLHSELNLSSLELGDSALYFCASSATGQGRFNYGYTFGSGTRLTVV.

This clone showed up just a few times. The CDR3 region is CASRRQGSSNEQFF. Written as DNA, the CDR3 is TGTGCCAGCAGGAGACAGGGTAGTTCCAATGAGCAGTTCTTC. This sequence joins TRBV2 and TRBJ2-1; TRBD1 matches at 7 bases. With V trimmed by 6 bases and J by 6 bases, 8 bases remained unmatched. The CDR3 has 14 residues. Germline loops: CDR1 SNHLY, CDR2 FYNNEI.

The V and J genes are TRBV7-3 and TRBJ1-1; 9 positions agree with TRBD1. The germline CDR1 and CDR2 sequences are SGHTA and FQGTGA. This CDR3 spans 15 amino acids. Trimming cost V 4 bases and J 7 bases; bases outside gene matches: 10. In DNA form, the CDR3 reads TGTGCCAGCAGCTCCACAGGGGGCGCCGGCAGTGAAGCTTTCTTT. Protein sequence: CASSSTGGAGSEAFF.

Worth noting for this clone: One end of the junction fails to match germline, which may point to a read error. V and J are TRBV6-5 and TRBJ2-3, with D perhaps given as TRBD1 or TRBD2 (6 bases each). Germline assignment: CDR1 MNHEY and CDR2 SVGAGI. The CDR3 extends over 15 amino acids. CDR3 amino acids: CACSYSGAVGDTQYF. The CDR3 nucleotides read TGTGCCTGCAGTTACTCGGGGGCGGTCGGAGATACGCAGTATTTT.

The J gene is TRBJ2-5, the V gene TRBV11-3; 7 bases are a match to TRBD1. The CDR3 totals 15 residues. The V gene's germline CDR1 is SGHNT and CDR2 YENEEA. Trimming took 5 bases from V and 2 from J; bases not matched to a gene: 8. The CDR3 bases are TGTGCCAGCAGCGCCGGGACAGCTATTCAAGAGACCCAGTACTTC. Translated, it gives CASSAGTAIQETQYF. The full variable domain, with the rest looked up from reference TRBV11-3 and TRBJ2-5, is EAGVVQSPRYKIIEKKQPVAFWCNPISGHNTLYWYLQNLGQGPELLIRYENEEAVDDSQLPKDRFSAERLKGVDSTLKIQPAELGDSAVYLCASSAGTAIQETQYFGPGTRLLVL.

This clone turned up a few times. V gene TRBV6-5 combines with J gene TRBJ1-3, with D perhaps matching TRBD1 (6 bases). This CDR3 has 12 residues. V lost 10 bases and J 1 base, leaving 8 bases between the germline ends. Germline CDR1 reads MNHEY; CDR2 reads SVGAGI. CDR3 bases: TGTGCCACGCAGGGGTCTGGAAACACCATATATTTT. Translating it yields CATQGSGNTIYF.

The J gene is TRBJ1-1, the V gene TRBV4-1, with no clear D. V lost 0 bases and J lost 5, with 19 bases in between. The length of the CDR3 is 17 residues. Germline V gene data show CDR1 as MGHRA and CDR2 as YSYEKL. In DNA form, the CDR3 reads TGCGCCAGCAGCCAAGAAGGGTGGGCGTCCGGAGGGACTGAAGCTTTCTTT. This encodes CASSQEGWASGGTEAFF.

The chain employs TRBV4-2 and TRBJ2-5; 9 nucleotides align to TRBD2. The J call may be incorrect, as the DNA end agrees better with TRBJ2-7. Looked up from germline, CDR1 is LGHNA and CDR2 is YNFKEQ. The CDR3 length is 18 residues. CDR3 residues: CASSQDLVGASGAYEQYF. CDR3 coding DNA: TGTGCCAGCAGCCAAGATTTGGTCGGTGCTAGCGGGGCCTACGAGCAGTACTTC.

The gene calls are TRBV29-1 and TRBJ1-2; D possibly corresponds to TRBD1 (5 bases). The CDR3 runs to 14 residues. The germline V gene encodes CDR1 SQVTM and CDR2 ANQGSEA. The V gene lost 3 bases and the J gene lost 3 bases, with 14 bases spanning the gap. The CDR3 sequence is CSVDPGGDHYGYTF. CDR3 nucleotide sequence: TGCAGCGTTGATCCGGGGGGGGATCACTATGGCTACACCTTC.

The rearrangement links TRBV7-9 to TRBJ1-2; D may be TRBD1 (6 bases). Deletions cut 11 bases from V and 5 bases from J, with 15 bases between. The V gene's germline CDR1 is SEHNR and CDR2 FQNEAQ (reference sequence). CDR3 length: 12 amino acids. CDR3 residues: CASRLGAYGYTF. The CDR3 DNA sequence: TGTGCCTCCCGGTTGGGGGCTTATGGCTACACCTTC.

This clone has only one observation. This chain joins TRBV5-6 and TRBJ1-5, with a weak D call TRBD1 (6 bases). The CDR3 spans 17 residues. In germline, CDR1 is SGHDT, CDR2 YYEEEE. Between the trimmed V and J ends, which lost 0 bases and 0 bases, there was a span of 13 bases. The chain's CDR3 is CASSLGLGAHSNQPQHF. In DNA, the CDR3 is TGTGCCAGCAGCTTGGGGCTGGGGGCACATAGCAATCAGCCCCAGCATTTT.

This clone has a handful of counts. V gene TRBV7-2 combines with J gene TRBJ2-4, with 15 positions matching TRBD2. With V trimmed by 5 bases and J by 3 bases, 5 bases remained unmatched. Germline V CDR1 and CDR2: SGHTA, FQGNSA. The CDR3 covers 17 residues. The CDR3 spells CASSIPGLAGGKNIQYF. Here the CDR3 DNA reads TGTGCCAGCAGCATACCGGGACTAGCGGGGGGCAAAAACATTCAGTACTTC.

The chain has TRBV21-1 and TRBJ1-5. TRBV21-1 is recorded as a pseudogene. CDR3 size: 18 residues. The CDR3: CASSKAPRREGSNQPQHF. In DNA, the CDR3 is TGTGCCAGCAGCAAAGCCCCCCGGAGGGAGGGGAGCAATCAGCCCCAGCATTTT.

The V gene is TRBV5-1, the J gene TRBJ1-1, with 7 bases matching TRBD1. V was clipped by 3 bases and J by 1 base; unmatched bases: 3. This CDR3 is built from 14 residues. CDR1 and CDR2 from the germline V gene are SGHRS and YFSETQ. The CDR3 DNA reads as TGCGCCAGCAGCTCCCGGGACAGGAACACTGAAGCTTTCTTT. This sequence encodes CASSSRDRNTEAFF.

This chain joins TRBV2 and TRBJ2-2, with TRBD2 matching over 9 bases. V was pared by 5 bases and J by 3 bases, with 4 bases of the junction left unmatched. CDR3 length equals 15 residues. Germline V gives CDR1 SNHLY, CDR2 FYNNEI. DNA for the CDR3: TGTGCCAGCAGTAATAGCGGGAGATACACCGGGGAGCTGTTTTTT. Amino acids: CASSNSGRYTGELFF. Supplemented by reference TRBV2 and TRBJ2-2, the full variable domain reads EPEVTQTPSHQVTQMGQEVILRCVPISNHLYFYWYRQILGQKVEFLVSFYNNEISEKSEIFDDQFSVERPDGSNFTLKIRSTKLEDSAMYFCASSNSGRYTGELFFGEGSRLTVL.

J is TRBJ1-2 and V is TRBV5-1, with 8 bases lining up with TRBD1. The J segment lost 8 bases and the V segment lost 2 bases, leaving 14 bases of the junction unmatched. This CDR3 contains 16 residues. Germline V gene sequence: CDR1 SGHRS, CDR2 YFSETQ. CDR3 sequence (DNA): TGCGCCAGCAGCTTTAACAGGGGGGACCCCTCAGGCGGCTACACCTTC. This gives the protein CASSFNRGDPSGGYTF.

This clone was observed a few times. This chain joins TRBV4-2 and TRBJ2-3, with a possible D match to TRBD1 (6 bases). V lost 2 bases and J 0 bases, leaving 18 bases between the germline ends. This CDR3 is built from 18 residues. Germline CDR1 reads LGHNA; CDR2 reads YNFKEQ. The CDR3 bases are TGTGCCAGCAGCCAAAATAGAGTATTGGACAGTAGCACAGATACGCAGTATTTT. This gives the protein CASSQNRVLDSSTDTQYF.

This sequence joins TRBV7-9 and TRBJ2-3; D is perhaps TRBD1 (6 bases). The CDR3 spans 15 residues. With 3 bases removed from V and 6 bases from J, the gap between germline ends came to 16 bases. CDR1 is SEHNR, CDR2 FQNEAQ, per germline (reference sequence). This CDR3 is CASSFQGSKSDTQYF. CDR3 DNA sequence: TGTGCCAGCAGCTTTCAGGGGTCAAAGTCTGATACGCAGTATTTT. The variable domain in full, with the rest retrieved from reference TRBV7-9 and TRBJ2-3, is DTGVSQNPRHKITKRGQNVTFRCDPISEHNRLYWYRQTLGQGPEFLTYFQNEAQLEKSRLLSDRFSAERPKGSFSTLEIQRTEQGDSAMYLCASSFQGSKSDTQYFGPGTRLTVL.

The V call is TRBV5-6, the J call TRBJ2-7; 11 nucleotides agree with TRBD2. The CDR3 runs 16 residues. Germline-derived CDR1 and CDR2 are SGHDT and YYEEEE. V trimming: 4 bases; J trimming: 2 bases; junction bases outside the gene matches: 8. CDR3 amino acids: CASSEGGSGGAYEQYF. For the CDR3, the DNA is TGTGCCAGCAGCGAGGGAGGTAGCGGGGGGGCCTACGAGCAGTACTTC.

This chain connects TRBV6-5 to TRBJ2-2; a possible D gene is TRBD2 (5 bases). The CDR3 runs to 14 residues. Germline V lookup: CDR1 MNHEY, CDR2 SVGAGI. V was trimmed by 6 bases and J by 7 bases, leaving 15 bases between them. CDR3 loop: CASSRSGSGGELFF. The CDR3 region has the DNA TGTGCCAGCAGCCGATCGGGGAGCGGCGGGGAGCTGTTTTTT.